These 14 T cell receptor beta chains were sequenced from one sample in a study of blood T cell repertoires in COVID-19. Profiling relied on immunoSEQ multiplex PCR, and the TCRdb table lists in-frame clones only, not all of them. The data hold about 180,000 clones, with about 84% observed a single time. Sequencing was performed on peripheral blood. The source is a person between 65 and 79 years old with COVID-19, enrolled during active disease.

This clone came up a few times. The chain has TRBV3-1 (or the pseudogene TRBV3-2) and TRBJ1-5; tentative D call: TRBD1 (6 bases). CDR1 and CDR2 from the germline V gene are LGHDT and YNNKEL (reference sequence). The CDR3 covers 15 residues. Deletions cut 3 bases from V and 3 bases from J, with 12 bases between. As DNA, the CDR3 is TGTGCCAGCAGCCAGAGCGACAGGAACAATCAGCCCCAGCATTTT. Translation: CASSQSDRNNQPQHF.

V and J are TRBV28 and TRBJ2-1; the match to TRBD1 covers 7 bases. With 4 bases clipped from V and 2 bases from J, the junction kept 11 bases outside the gene matches. The CDR3 is made up of 17 amino acids. CDR1 and CDR2 (germline): MDHEN, SYDVKM. The CDR3 spells CASSYLFGDRPYNEQFF. DNA for the CDR3: TGTGCCAGCAGTTATCTCTTCGGGGACAGACCCTACAATGAGCAGTTCTTC.

This chain links TRBV7-6 with TRBJ2-5; TRBD2 agrees at 8 bases. The CDR3 extends over 16 amino acids. Trimming removed 2 bases from V and 7 bases from J; junction bases left unmatched: 12. Germline V gene sequence: CDR1 SGHVS, CDR2 FNYEAQ. The CDR3 bases are TGTGCCAGCAGCTTACCAGCGGGGGCGGCAAAGGGGACCCAGTACTTC. Translating it yields CASSLPAGAAKGTQYF.

The chain combines TRBV14 with TRBJ1-6, with D possibly matching TRBD1 (5 bases). Germline CDR1 is SGHDN and CDR2 is FVKESK. This CDR3 is 16 amino acids long. The V end was cut by 4 bases, the J end by 6 bases, with 16 bases between. The CDR3 reads CASSPPGGPPNSPLHF. The CDR3 nucleotides read TGTGCCAGCAGCCCTCCGGGGGGACCGCCTAATTCACCCCTCCACTTT.

The rearrangement links TRBV28 to TRBJ2-7; D ambiguous. Germline V gives CDR1 MDHEN, CDR2 SYDVKM. Trimming stripped 3 bases from V and 2 bases from J, with 20 bases between. The CDR3 is made up of 17 amino acids. This chain's CDR3 is CASSFPPRLTMTYEQYF. CDR3 DNA sequence: TGTGCCAGCAGTTTCCCACCCCGACTGACGATGACCTACGAGCAGTACTTC. Full variable domain (remainder filled in from reference TRBV28 and TRBJ2-7): DVKVTQSSRYLVKRTGEKVFLECVQDMDHENMFWYRQDPGLGLRLIYFSYDVKMKEKGDIPEGYSVSREKKERFSLILESASTNQTSMYLCASSFPPRLTMTYEQYFGPGTRLTVT.

The CDR3 spells CAISAADNQPQHF. The CDR3 nucleotides are TGTGCCATCAGTGCCGCAGACAATCAGCCCCAGCATTTT. The chain is built from TRBV10-3 and TRBJ1-5; no reliable D call. In germline, CDR1 is ENHRY, CDR2 SYGVKD. The V and J ends lost 4 bases and 3 bases respectively, with 7 bases between them. The CDR3 contains 13 residues.

The chain links TRBV2 to TRBJ2-5; D not certain. CDR1 SNHLY and CDR2 FYNNEI come from the germline V gene. V was clipped by 7 bases and J by 5 bases, with 17 bases between them. The CDR3 has 14 residues. CDR3 in amino acids: CASTPGLQVETQYF. The CDR3 coding sequence is TGTGCCAGCACTCCTGGGCTTCAGGTGGAGACCCAGTACTTC.

The rearrangement joins TRBV28 to TRBJ2-5, with TRBD1 identical over 7 bases. Germline loops: CDR1 MDHEN, CDR2 SYDVKM. J lost 4 bases, V lost 4 bases, and 3 bases had no gene match. The CDR3 extends over 13 amino acids. CDR3 coding DNA: TGTGCCAGCAGTTCAGGGGGTAGAGAGACCCAGTACTTC. Its protein product is CASSSGGRETQYF.

CDR3: CASSLALRASGHYEQYF. DNA of the CDR3: TGTGCCAGCAGCTTAGCGCTTAGGGCTAGCGGGCACTACGAGCAGTACTTC. The chain combines TRBV7-2 with TRBJ2-7, with TRBD2 matching 8 bases. V dropped 0 bases and J dropped 3; count of bases not matched to a gene: 10. The CDR3 is 17 residues long. Germline-derived CDR1 and CDR2 are SGHTA and FQGNSA.

The CDR3 coding sequence is TGTGCCAGCTCACCTCGAGCGGTCTCCTACAATGAGCAGTTCTTC. The encoded protein is CASSPRAVSYNEQFF. The rearrangement joins TRBV18 to TRBJ2-1; D is possibly TRBD2 (5 bases). Trimming removed 3 bases from V and 0 bases from J, with 9 bases in between. The CDR3 has 15 amino acids. Germline lookup yields CDR1 KGHSH and CDR2 LQKENI.

The rearrangement links TRBV9 to TRBJ2-3; D not certain. V gave up 0 bases and J gave up 2 bases, with 7 bases separating them. The germline V gene encodes CDR1 SGDLS and CDR2 YYNGEE. This CDR3 contains 14 residues. CDR3 in amino acids: CASSVAGVTDTQYF. In DNA, the CDR3 is TGTGCCAGCAGCGTAGCGGGTGTCACAGATACGCAGTATTTT. The full variable domain, rest sourced from reference TRBV9 and TRBJ2-3, is DSGVTQTPKHLITATGQRVTLRCSPRSGDLSVYWYQQSLDQGLQFLIQYYNGEERAKGNILERFSAQQFPDLHSELNLSSLELGDSALYFCASSVAGVTDTQYFGPGTRLTVL.

This clone was observed a handful of times. CDR3 bases: TGTGCCAGCAGTGAAGCCCCAAATCAGCCCCAGCATTTT. Translated: CASSEAPNQPQHF. V and J are TRBV6-1 and TRBJ1-5; no reliable D call. V lost 0 bases to trimming and J lost 4 bases, with 4 bases between them. This CDR3 has 13 amino acids. Germline values: CDR1 MNHNS, CDR2 SASEGT.

The chain joins TRBV5-1 to TRBJ1-5; possible D gene TRBD1, 6 bases. This CDR3 has 14 amino acids. Germline V lookup: CDR1 SGHRS, CDR2 YFSETQ. Trimming pared 4 bases from V and 4 bases from J, leaving 12 bases between. CDR3 amino acids: CASSDGTNNQPQHF. In DNA form, the CDR3 reads TGCGCCAGCAGCGACGGGACAAATAATCAGCCCCAGCATTTT.

The chain is built from TRBV24-1 and TRBJ2-7, with 7 nucleotides matching TRBD1. The CDR3 is 17 amino acids. The germline gives CDR1 KGHDR, CDR2 SFDVKD. V lost 3 bases and J lost 4; bases outside the gene matches: 14. CDR3 DNA sequence: TGTGCCACCAGTGATCCGCGGCAGGGACAGAGCCTGTACGAGCAGTACTTC. Encoded protein: CATSDPRQGQSLYEQYF.